These 5 T cell receptor beta chains were sequenced from one sample in a study of T-cell memory formation after mild COVID-19. MiXCR was run by TCRdb on the 5' RACE reads, yielding one entry per CDR3 protein. Of around 410,000 distinct CDR3 sequences listed, 20% to 30% are singletons. Sequencing was performed on PBMCs or a T cell subset sorted from them (not recorded which). Receptor source: an adult woman who had mild COVID-19 (a few samples of this study predate the infection). Cell type and time point are not known.

This clonotype was counted only a few times. The gene calls are TRBV5-1 and TRBJ2-1; D might be TRBD2 (6 bases). Between the trimmed V and J ends, which lost 2 bases and 10 bases, there was a span of 16 bases. The CDR3 covers 14 residues. In germline, CDR1 is SGHRS, CDR2 YFSETQ. The CDR3 loop is CASSLQTRVREQFF. CDR3 bases: TGCGCCAGCAGCTTACAGACTAGAGTTAGGGAGCAGTTCTTC.

This chain joins TRBV6-2 or TRBV6-3 and TRBJ1-1, with D unclear. Germline CDR1 MNHEY, CDR2 SVGEGT. The CDR3 loop spans 13 amino acids. The V end lost 4 bases, the J end lost 0 bases, and 6 bases lay between the germline ends. CDR3 sequence (DNA): TGTGCCAGCAGTTTCTTTATGAACACTGAAGCTTTCTTT. It translates to CASSFFMNTEAFF.

This clonotype came up many times. The V and J genes are TRBV12-5 and TRBJ2-1, with D perhaps matching TRBD1 (6 bases). V shed 6 bases and J shed 4 bases, with 16 bases lying between them. There are 15 residues in the CDR3. The germline gives CDR1 LGHNT, CDR2 FRNRAP. The CDR3 sequence is CASGPGQGMYNEQFF. Here the CDR3 DNA reads TGTGCTAGTGGCCCGGGACAAGGGATGTACAATGAGCAGTTCTTC.

V is TRBV24-1 and J is TRBJ2-1; D is undetermined. V was trimmed by 1 base and J by 7 bases, leaving 7 bases between them. This CDR3 region has 13 residues. Germline V gives CDR1 KGHDR, CDR2 SFDVKD. The chain's CDR3 is CATSDLNGNEQFF. In DNA form, the CDR3 reads TGTGCCACCAGTGATTTAAATGGGAATGAGCAGTTCTTC.

The V call is TRBV27, the J call TRBJ1-2, with a tentative D call TRBD1 (6 bases). This CDR3 is built from 14 residues. Germline loops: CDR1 MNHEY, CDR2 SMNVEV (reference sequence). Trimming left V 5 bases short and J 5 bases short, with 15 bases between. Here the CDR3 reads CASSPQGSAYGYTF. CDR3 DNA: TGTGCCAGCAGTCCTCAGGGGTCGGCATATGGCTACACCTTC.